The 21 T cell receptor beta chains presented below share a single source sample, sequenced in a study of blood T cell repertoires in COVID-19. The protocol was immunoSEQ multiplex PCR, while the TCRdb copy is restricted to in-frame clones and leaves out a portion. In the table there are 200,000 to 250,000 clones, about 85% of which are singletons. The sample comprised peripheral blood. The receptors were gathered from a young man who had recovered from COVID-19.

The J gene is TRBJ2-2, the V gene TRBV6-2 or TRBV6-3, with 8 bases that match TRBD2. V lost 6 bases to trimming and J lost 4 bases; unmatched junction nucleotides: 4. CDR3 length equals 14 residues. The germline V gene has CDR1 MNHEY and CDR2 SVGEGT. The CDR3 loop reads CASSPTSGTGELFF. Written as DNA, the CDR3 is TGTGCCAGCAGCCCTACTAGCGGCACCGGGGAGCTGTTTTTT.

The J gene is TRBJ2-2, the V gene TRBV15, with 7 positions matching TRBD1. The CDR3 covers 16 residues. V lost 0 bases, J lost 7 bases, and 8 bases stayed unmatched. CDR1 and CDR2 from the germline V gene are LNHNV and YYDKDF (reference sequence). CDR3 amino acids: CATSRDSRGGRGELFF. For the CDR3, the DNA is TGTGCCACCAGCAGAGATTCTCGAGGGGGCCGCGGGGAGCTGTTTTTT.

The chain joins TRBV18 to TRBJ1-3; 7 bases are shared with TRBD1. CDR1 and CDR2 from the germline V gene are KGHSH and LQKENI. Trimming cost V 1 base and J 3 bases; bases outside gene matches: 6. The CDR3 contains 16 residues. The DNA of the CDR3 is TGTGCCAGCTCACCACTCGGAGGGGGCTTTGGAAACACCATATATTTT. This encodes CASSPLGGGFGNTIYF. The full variable domain, in which reference TRBV18 and TRBJ1-3 provide the parts outside the CDR3, is NAGVMQNPRHLVRRRGQEARLRCSPMKGHSHVYWYRQLPEEGLKFMVYLQKENIIDESGMPKERFSAEFPKEGPSILRIQQVVRGDSAAYFCASSPLGGGFGNTIYFGEGSWLTVV.

The chain employs TRBV9 and TRBJ1-6; possibly TRBD1 for D (6 bases). This CDR3 has 13 amino acids. The V gene lost 1 base and the J gene lost 10 bases, with 9 bases spanning the gap. Germline lookup yields CDR1 SGDLS and CDR2 YYNGEE. DNA of the CDR3: TGTGCCAGCAGCGTAAGACAGGAATCACCCCTCCACTTT. Protein sequence: CASSVRQESPLHF. The complete variable domain, with remaining parts taken from reference TRBV9 and TRBJ1-6, reads DSGVTQTPKHLITATGQRVTLRCSPRSGDLSVYWYQQSLDQGLQFLIQYYNGEERAKGNILERFSAQQFPDLHSELNLSSLELGDSALYFCASSVRQESPLHFGNGTRLTVT.

The chain is built from TRBV6-2 or TRBV6-3 and TRBJ2-5; 7 bases map to TRBD2. CDR3 length equals 17 residues. Germline CDR1 is MNHEY and CDR2 is SVGEGT. The J segment lost 3 bases and the V segment lost 2 bases, leaving 12 bases of the junction unmatched. CDR3 coding DNA: TGTGCCAGCAGTTACACCCGGGCGGGGGTCGGAAAAGAGACCCAGTACTTC. Protein: CASSYTRAGVGKETQYF.

The genes are TRBV6-5 and TRBJ2-7, with a weak D call TRBD2 (6 bases). V lost 11 bases, J lost 1 base, and 15 bases lay in between. Germline lookup yields CDR1 MNHEY and CDR2 SVGAGI. The CDR3 extends over 13 amino acids. The CDR3 sequence: CAGWPGVSYEQYF. The CDR3 bases are TGTGCCGGCTGGCCGGGGGTTTCCTACGAGCAGTACTTC.

The rearrangement joins TRBV19 to TRBJ2-1; maybe TRBD1 (6 bases). Trimming took off 6 bases at V and 0 bases at J, with 15 bases between the two ends. Per germline, CDR1 LNHDA and CDR2 SQIVND (reference sequence). The CDR3 is 16 residues long. In DNA form, the CDR3 reads TGTGCCAGTAGCCTGATTGGGGGCCTCTCCTACAATGAGCAGTTCTTC. Protein: CASSLIGGLSYNEQFF.

The chain carries TRBV5-1 and TRBJ2-7; a weak D match, TRBD2 (5 bases). The CDR3 length is 14 residues. V was shortened by 3 bases and J by 6 bases, with 16 bases between the two germline ends. CDR1 and CDR2 from the germline V gene are SGHRS and YFSETQ. This chain's CDR3 is CASSSSVAGGEQYF. The CDR3 DNA follows: TGCGCCAGCAGCTCCTCGGTCGCCGGAGGCGAGCAGTACTTC.

This sequence joins TRBV27 and TRBJ2-6; D unclear. The CDR3 consists of 18 residues. The V gene's germline CDR1 is MNHEY and CDR2 SMNVEV (reference sequence). Between the trimmed V and J ends, which lost 4 bases and 2 bases, there was a span of 18 bases. CDR3: CASSSLSINLPGANVLTF. The CDR3 DNA reads TGTGCCAGCAGTTCCCTAAGCATAAACCTACCTGGGGCCAACGTCCTGACTTTC.

The chain is built from TRBV7-3 and TRBJ2-3; 7 bases are shared with TRBD2. CDR3 length: 14 residues. The V gene end was trimmed by 5 bases and the J gene end by 2 bases; junction bases not matched to a gene: 4. The germline V gene encodes CDR1 SGHTA and CDR2 FQGTGA. CDR3 sequence: CASSMTSLTDTQYF. CDR3 coding DNA: TGTGCCAGCAGCATGACTAGCCTCACAGATACGCAGTATTTT. Combining the CDR3 with reference TRBV7-3 and TRBJ2-3 gives the whole variable domain GAGVSQTPSNKVTEKGKYVELRCDPISGHTALYWYRQSLGQGPEFLIYFQGTGAADDSGLPNDRFFAVRPEGSVSTLKIQRTERGDSAVYLCASSMTSLTDTQYFGPGTRLTVL.

The V call is TRBV2, the J call TRBJ1-2; 9 nucleotides agree with TRBD1. Germline loops: CDR1 SNHLY, CDR2 FYNNEI. Losses at the gene ends were 0 bases for V and 6 bases for J; bases not matched to a gene: 5. The CDR3 has 15 residues. CDR3 coding DNA: TGTGCCAGCAGTGAAGCGCCAACAGGGGGCAATGGCTACACCTTC. This sequence encodes CASSEAPTGGNGYTF. Together with reference TRBV2 and TRBJ1-2, the CDR3 gives the full variable domain: EPEVTQTPSHQVTQMGQEVILRCVPISNHLYFYWYRQILGQKVEFLVSFYNNEISEKSEIFDDQFSVERPDGSNFTLKIRSTKLEDSAMYFCASSEAPTGGNGYTFGSGTRLTVV.

The chain employs TRBV6-5 and TRBJ1-6; 9 bases map to TRBD1. V dropped 6 bases and J dropped 6; count of bases not matched to a gene: 3. In germline, CDR1 is MNHEY, CDR2 SVGAGI. The CDR3 has 14 amino acids. This chain's CDR3 is CASSRQGGNSPLHF. The DNA of the CDR3 is TGTGCCAGCAGCAGACAGGGGGGTAATTCACCCCTCCACTTT.

The rearrangement joins TRBV4-1 to TRBJ2-3; TRBD1 might be the D (5 bases). Trimming left V 0 bases short and J 1 base short, with 14 bases between. This CDR3 comprises 17 residues. Germline values: CDR1 MGHRA, CDR2 YSYEKL. CDR3 amino acids: CASSQDSPGQGTDTQYF. CDR3 nucleotide sequence: TGCGCCAGCAGCCAAGATTCCCCAGGGCAGGGCACAGATACGCAGTATTTT.

The chain is built from TRBV10-3 and TRBJ2-7, with 8 bases matching TRBD1. The V segment lost 6 bases and the J segment 4 bases; nucleotides outside the gene matches: 5. Germline assignment: CDR1 ENHRY and CDR2 SYGVKD. The CDR3 runs 13 residues. The CDR3 DNA is TGTGCCATCAGCATTGGACAGGGATACGAGCAGTACGTC. Translated: CAISIGQGYEQYV.

The rearrangement uses TRBV29-1 and TRBJ1-1; no reliable D call. The V gene's germline CDR1 is SQVTM and CDR2 ANQGSEA. This CDR3 contains 11 residues. The V end was cut by 4 bases, the J end by 0 bases, with 3 bases between. The CDR3, as DNA: TGCAGCGTTGTATTGAACACTGAAGCTTTCTTT. This gives the protein CSVVLNTEAFF.

The gene calls are TRBV27 and TRBJ1-6; D is unclear. V shed 3 bases and J shed 3 bases, with 9 bases lying between them. CDR1 and CDR2 from the germline V gene are MNHEY and SMNVEV (reference sequence). This CDR3 comprises 15 residues. The CDR3 bases are TGTGCCAGCAGTTTCCGGCGGAACTATAATTCACCCCTCCACTTT. Translating gives CASSFRRNYNSPLHF.

The chain links TRBV3-1 (or the pseudogene TRBV3-2) to TRBJ2-2; D call uncertain. V gave up 1 base and J gave up 3 bases, with 9 bases separating them. This CDR3 has 15 amino acids. The V gene's germline CDR1 is LGHDT and CDR2 YNNKEL (reference sequence). The CDR3 reads CASSQGALDTGELFF. The CDR3 nucleotides are TGTGCCAGCAGCCAAGGGGCCCTCGACACCGGGGAGCTGTTTTTT.

The gene calls are TRBV28 and TRBJ2-7; weak D call: TRBD1 (5 bases). The ends were cut back, 10 bases at V and 3 bases at J, with 13 bases in the middle. CDR3 length: 12 residues. Germline V lookup: CDR1 MDHEN, CDR2 SYDVKM. The CDR3 coding sequence is TGTGCCACCACGGACAACTACTACGAGCAGTACGTC. Its protein product is CATTDNYYEQYV.

The chain carries TRBV28 and TRBJ1-3; 7 bases align to TRBD1. The germline V gene encodes CDR1 MDHEN and CDR2 SYDVKM. The CDR3 extends over 16 amino acids. With 5 bases clipped from V and 0 bases from J, the junction kept 7 bases outside the gene matches. CDR3 protein: CASSKAGTVSGNTIYF. The CDR3 DNA reads TGTGCCAGCAGTAAAGCCGGGACAGTCTCTGGAAACACCATATATTTT. Using reference TRBV28 and TRBJ1-3 for the parts outside the CDR3, the full variable domain is DVKVTQSSRYLVKRTGEKVFLECVQDMDHENMFWYRQDPGLGLRLIYFSYDVKMKEKGDIPEGYSVSREKKERFSLILESASTNQTSMYLCASSKAGTVSGNTIYFGEGSWLTVV.

The genes are TRBV29-1 and TRBJ2-3; D unresolved. There are 13 residues in the CDR3. The germline V gene has CDR1 SQVTM and CDR2 ANQGSEA. V dropped 4 bases and J dropped 2 bases, with 10 bases sitting between them. The CDR3 sequence: CSVGPRATDTQYF. In DNA, the CDR3 is TGCAGCGTTGGTCCGAGAGCCACAGATACGCAGTATTTT.

The chain recombines TRBV2 with TRBJ2-3; tentative D call: TRBD2 (5 bases). V shed 5 bases and J shed 4 bases, with 10 bases lying between them. The CDR3 length is 13 residues. In germline, CDR1 is SNHLY, CDR2 FYNNEI. This CDR3 is CASSRTWSDTQYF. Here the CDR3 DNA reads TGTGCCAGCAGTCGGACTTGGTCAGATACGCAGTATTTT.